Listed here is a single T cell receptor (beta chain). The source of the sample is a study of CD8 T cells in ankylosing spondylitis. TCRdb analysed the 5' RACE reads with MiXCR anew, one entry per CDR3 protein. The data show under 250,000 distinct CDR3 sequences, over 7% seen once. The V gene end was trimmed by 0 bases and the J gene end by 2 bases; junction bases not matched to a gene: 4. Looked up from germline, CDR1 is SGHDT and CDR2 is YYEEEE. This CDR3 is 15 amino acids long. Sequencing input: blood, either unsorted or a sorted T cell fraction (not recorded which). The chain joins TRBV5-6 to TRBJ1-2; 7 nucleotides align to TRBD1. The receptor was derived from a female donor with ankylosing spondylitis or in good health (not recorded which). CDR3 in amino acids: CASSLGLGQNYGYTF. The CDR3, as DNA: TGTGCCAGCAGCTTGGGCTTGGGACAGAACTATGGCTACACCTTC.